Each of the 24 T cell receptor beta chains below was sequenced from the same sample in a study of shared clonotypes between healthy human individuals. Assay: immunoSEQ multiplex PCR; the TCRdb copy retains only in-frame clones and omits some. The sample includes about 990,000 clones, more than 75% of them seen just once. Sequences were obtained from memory CD4+ T cells from PBMCs. Subset specified: CD45RA-negative fraction. The receptor source for this set is a man aged 18 to 30 in good health. Some clones in this sample may be carry-over from other donors' samples.

The rearrangement uses TRBV19 and TRBJ2-7; TRBD2 might be the D (5 bases). Trimming removed 4 bases from V and 0 bases from J, with 10 bases in between. The CDR3 consists of 14 residues. Germline CDR1 is LNHDA and CDR2 is SQIVND (reference sequence). The CDR3 coding sequence is TGTGCCAGTAGTAGATCCGGGGTCTCCTACGAGCAGTACTTC. This translates into CASSRSGVSYEQYF.

This clone came up many times. The chain links TRBV12-5 to TRBJ2-5; TRBD2 aligns across 12 bases. V shed 1 base and J 5 bases; nucleotides not matched to a gene: 8. In germline, CDR1 is LGHNT, CDR2 FRNRAP. This CDR3 has 17 amino acids. CDR3 sequence: CASGLAKTSGRGETQYF. The CDR3 DNA reads as TGTGCTAGTGGTTTGGCTAAGACTAGCGGGAGAGGTGAGACCCAGTACTTC. Full variable domain (remainder filled in from reference TRBV12-5 and TRBJ2-5): DARVTQTPRHKVTEMGQEVTMRCQPILGHNTVFWYRQTMMQGLELLAYFRNRAPLDDSGMPKDRFSAEMPDATLATLKIQPSEPRDSAVYFCASGLAKTSGRGETQYFGPGTRLLVL.

J is TRBJ2-7 and V is TRBV28, with D possibly TRBD1 on 6 matching bases. CDR3 length equals 13 residues. Trimming took 2 bases from V and 5 from J, leaving 10 bases between them. Per the germline V gene, CDR1 is MDHEN and CDR2 is SYDVKM. CDR3 in amino acids: CASSLGRGNEQYF. The CDR3 nucleotides are TGTGCCAGCAGTTTAGGCAGGGGCAACGAGCAGTACTTC. Based on the CDR3 plus reference TRBV28 and TRBJ2-7, the full variable domain is DVKVTQSSRYLVKRTGEKVFLECVQDMDHENMFWYRQDPGLGLRLIYFSYDVKMKEKGDIPEGYSVSREKKERFSLILESASTNQTSMYLCASSLGRGNEQYFGPGTRLTVT.

The J gene is TRBJ1-4, the V gene TRBV28; no definite D call. V gave up 6 bases and J gave up 11 bases, with 10 bases separating them. Germline V gene data show CDR1 as MDHEN and CDR2 as SYDVKM. This CDR3 is built from 11 residues. CDR3 region: CASRNVEKLFF. The CDR3 DNA sequence: TGTGCCAGCAGAAACGTGGAGAAACTGTTTTTT.

This clone was seen a single time. This sample includes further DNA sequences coding for the same CDR3. V usage is TRBV28 and J usage is TRBJ1-2; 8 nucleotides line up with TRBD1. The CDR3 extends over 13 amino acids. Per the germline V gene, CDR1 is MDHEN and CDR2 is SYDVKM. The V gene end was trimmed by 5 bases and the J gene end by 5 bases; junction bases not matched to a gene: 4. The CDR3 reads CASSPYRGYGYTF. The CDR3 DNA is TGTGCCAGCAGTCCCTACAGGGGGTATGGCTACACCTTC.

This clone has a handful of counts. The chain combines TRBV29-1 with TRBJ1-1; 7 bases agree with TRBD1. The V gene end was trimmed by 4 bases and the J gene end by 10 bases; junction bases not matched to a gene: 9. The CDR3 runs 12 residues. Germline V gives CDR1 SQVTM, CDR2 ANQGSEA. The CDR3 nucleotides are TGCAGCGTTGTGACAGGGTCGACAGGAGCTTTCTTT. It specifies CSVVTGSTGAFF.

V is TRBV6-1 and J is TRBJ1-2; 7 nucleotides agree with TRBD1. The V segment lost 3 bases and the J segment 3 bases; nucleotides outside the gene matches: 7. Germline lookup yields CDR1 MNHNS and CDR2 SASEGT. The CDR3 has 15 amino acids. The CDR3: CASSDAAGGHYGYTF. The CDR3 bases are TGTGCCAGCAGTGACGCCGCAGGGGGACACTATGGCTACACCTTC.

The chain has TRBV15 and TRBJ2-7; tentatively, D is TRBD1 or TRBD2 (5 bases each). This CDR3 has 14 residues. CDR1 and CDR2 from the germline V gene are LNHNV and YYDKDF (reference sequence). Trimming pared 0 bases from V and 7 bases from J, leaving 13 bases between. The CDR3 loop is CATSRDRDLGEQYF. The CDR3 DNA reads TGTGCCACCAGCAGAGACCGGGACCTTGGAGAGCAGTACTTC. Looking up the rest from reference TRBV15 and TRBJ2-7 gives the full variable domain: DAMVIQNPRYQVTQFGKPVTLSCSQTLNHNVMYWYQQKSSQAPKLLFHYYDKDFNNEADTPDNFQSRRPNTSFCFLDIRSPGLGDTAMYLCATSRDRDLGEQYFGPGTRLTVT.

The chain combines TRBV13 with TRBJ2-1; 10 nucleotides agree with TRBD1. The CDR3 runs to 18 residues. Germline lookup yields CDR1 PRHDT and CDR2 FYEKMQ (reference sequence). V lost 5 bases, J lost 0 bases, and 10 bases stayed unmatched. The CDR3, as DNA: TGTGCCAGCAGCCTAGACAGGGGGCCCCTAAGCTCCTACAATGAGCAGTTCTTC. Translating gives CASSLDRGPLSSYNEQFF.

V is TRBV18 and J is TRBJ1-1; 10 nucleotides match TRBD1. This CDR3 comprises 14 residues. Trimming removed 5 bases from V and 4 bases from J; junction bases left unmatched: 4. Germline CDR1 reads KGHSH; CDR2 reads LQKENI. The DNA for the CDR3 is TGTGCCAGCTCAGAGCGGACAGGGGGCACTGAAGCTTTCTTT. This codes for CASSERTGGTEAFF.

The chain couples TRBV4-2 to TRBJ2-2; 9 positions match TRBD2. Germline V gives CDR1 LGHNA, CDR2 YNFKEQ. J was trimmed by 2 bases and V by 4 bases; bases with no gene match: 8. The CDR3 is made up of 17 amino acids. This chain's CDR3 is CASSPITSGRNTGELFF. The CDR3 bases are TGTGCCAGCAGCCCAATTACTAGCGGGCGAAACACCGGGGAGCTGTTTTTT.

This clone was detected once. The chain couples TRBV27 to TRBJ2-7; 9 positions match TRBD2. CDR1 MNHEY and CDR2 SMNVEV come from the germline V gene (reference sequence). Trimming at V came to 4 bases and at J to 4 bases, leaving 8 bases not matched to a gene. CDR3 length equals 15 residues. The CDR3 protein is CASSSASSGRYEQYF. The CDR3 DNA is TGTGCCAGCAGTTCGGCGAGTAGCGGGAGATACGAGCAGTACTTC.

This sequence joins TRBV7-2 and TRBJ1-5; 10 bases are shared with TRBD1. Germline lookup yields CDR1 SGHTA and CDR2 FQGNSA. Trimming took 0 bases from V and 6 from J; bases not matched to a gene: 5. The length of the CDR3 is 16 residues. The CDR3, as DNA: TGTGCCAGCAGCTTAGCCGGGACAGGGGAGGGTCAGCCCCAGCATTTT. It encodes CASSLAGTGEGQPQHF.

Comments on this clone: This may be a read error: a much more frequent sequence differs by one nucleotide. The chain is built from TRBV5-1 and TRBJ2-7; possibly TRBD2 for D (5 bases). V lost 10 bases to trimming and J lost 2 bases, with 16 bases between them. Germline V CDR1 and CDR2: SGHRS, YFSETQ. The CDR3 contains 13 residues. This CDR3 is CAGGVGGAYEQYF. In DNA form, the CDR3 reads TGCGCCGGCGGAGTAGGAGGCGCCTACGAGCAGTACTTC.

This chain connects TRBV6-1 to TRBJ1-4; 11 nucleotides agree with TRBD1. The germline CDR1 and CDR2 sequences are MNHNS and SASEGT. The CDR3 consists of 15 residues. With 4 bases clipped from V and 6 bases from J, the junction kept 4 bases outside the gene matches. CDR3 bases: TGTGCCAGCAGTGCCCGGACAGGGGGCGATGAAAAACTGTTTTTT. It yields the protein CASSARTGGDEKLFF.

The chain has TRBV25-1 and TRBJ2-2; 7 nucleotides align to TRBD2. The CDR3 consists of 16 residues. Germline values: CDR1 MGHDK, CDR2 SYGVNS. V was pared by 3 bases and J by 8 bases, with 12 bases of the junction left unmatched. The CDR3 coding sequence is TGTGCCAGCAGTGATTCCCAGGGACTACGTTCTGGGGAGCTGTTTTTT. Translation gives CASSDSQGLRSGELFF.

This chain connects TRBV27 to TRBJ2-2; the match to TRBD1 covers 7 bases. V lost 4 bases to trimming and J lost 3 bases; unmatched junction nucleotides: 2. CDR3 length equals 14 residues. CDR1 and CDR2 (germline): MNHEY, SMNVEV (reference sequence). CDR3 protein: CASSYGTDTGELFF. The CDR3 region has the DNA TGTGCCAGCAGTTACGGGACAGACACCGGGGAGCTGTTTTTT.

The CDR3 loop reads CASSLLAGANYNEQFF. DNA of the CDR3: TGCGCCAGCAGCCTCCTAGCGGGAGCCAACTACAATGAGCAGTTCTTC. The chain carries TRBV5-1 and TRBJ2-1, with 10 bases that match TRBD2. J lost 3 bases, V lost 4 bases, and 7 bases had no gene match. There are 16 residues in the CDR3. Germline CDR1 and CDR2: SGHRS and YFSETQ.

About this clone: This specimen includes other DNA sequences encoding the same CDR3. The chain recombines TRBV28 with TRBJ2-7; D unresolved. The V gene lost 1 base and the J gene lost 4 bases, with 5 bases spanning the gap. The CDR3 spans 12 residues. Germline-derived CDR1 and CDR2 are MDHEN and SYDVKM. CDR3 nucleotides: TGTGCCAGCAGTTTATCAGGTTACGAGCAGTACTTC. It translates to CASSLSGYEQYF.

This clone has more than one count but fewer than ten. The chain couples TRBV25-1 to TRBJ2-3, with 7 positions matching TRBD2. The CDR3 is 16 amino acids. Looked up from germline, CDR1 is MGHDK and CDR2 is SYGVNS. J was trimmed by 4 bases and V by 4 bases; bases with no gene match: 11. This chain's CDR3 is CASSGLVASGPDTQYF. For the CDR3, the DNA is TGTGCCAGCAGTGGGTTGGTGGCTAGCGGCCCAGATACGCAGTATTTT. Filled out from reference TRBV25-1 and TRBJ2-3, the complete variable domain reads EADIYQTPRYLVIGTGKKITLECSQTMGHDKMYWYQQDPGMELHLIHYSYGVNSTEKGDLSSESTVSRIRTEHFPLTLESARPSHTSQYLCASSGLVASGPDTQYFGPGTRLTVL.

This clone was seen once. CDR3 nucleotides: TGTGCCAGCAGCTCTTCGACAGGGACCTACGAGCAGTACTTC. Translation: CASSSSTGTYEQYF. The chain uses TRBV11-1 and TRBJ2-7, with 7 bases matching TRBD1. With 4 bases clipped from V and 2 bases from J, the junction kept 5 bases outside the gene matches. Germline V lookup: CDR1 SGHAT, CDR2 FQDESV (reference sequence). CDR3 size: 14 residues.

In regard to this clone: A much bigger clone sits one base away, suggesting this may be a read error. The V gene is TRBV28, the J gene TRBJ1-2; D is possibly TRBD1 (5 bases). V dropped 8 bases and J dropped 10 bases, with 26 bases sitting between them. Germline values: CDR1 MDHEN, CDR2 SYDVKM. There are 15 residues in the CDR3. The CDR3 region is CASLDFPGTRKDYTF. DNA of the CDR3: TGTGCCAGCCTCGATTTCCCCGGGACGAGAAAAGACTACACCTTC.

A few counts support this clone. The rearrangement joins TRBV7-9 to TRBJ2-5, with TRBD1 matching over 11 bases. There are 16 residues in the CDR3. J lost 3 bases, V lost 5 bases, and 8 bases had no gene match. The germline CDR1 and CDR2 sequences are SEHNR and FQNEAQ (reference sequence). The CDR3, as DNA: TGTGCCAGCAGCCCGGGACAGGGGGTGGCGAAAGAGACCCAGTACTTC. Residues: CASSPGQGVAKETQYF. The full variable domain, its missing parts supplied by reference TRBV7-9 and TRBJ2-5, is DTGVSQNPRHKITKRGQNVTFRCDPISEHNRLYWYRQTLGQGPEFLTYFQNEAQLEKSRLLSDRFSAERPKGSFSTLEIQRTEQGDSAMYLCASSPGQGVAKETQYFGPGTRLLVL.

This chain links TRBV14 with TRBJ2-7; TRBD1 aligns across 10 bases. The CDR3 has 16 amino acids. Per germline, CDR1 SGHDN and CDR2 FVKESK. The V and J ends lost 0 bases and 0 bases, in that order; junction bases with no gene match: 2. In DNA form, the CDR3 reads TGTGCCAGCAGCCAAGAGGGACAGGGGAGCTCCTACGAGCAGTACTTC. Translated: CASSQEGQGSSYEQYF.